Each of the 11 T cell receptor beta chains below was sequenced from the same sample in a study of blood T cell repertoires in COVID-19. Produced via immunoSEQ multiplex PCR; TCRdb's table is partial and in-frame only. The sample shows about 36,000 clones, approximately 86% of them seen only once. Sequencing input: peripheral blood. These receptors all stem from a human donor in a cohort sampled during active COVID-19.

This rearrangement joins TRBV4-1 to TRBJ2-3; D call uncertain. V was pared by 3 bases and J by 2 bases, with 9 bases between. Germline values: CDR1 MGHRA, CDR2 YSYEKL. This CDR3 is built from 14 residues. In DNA form, the CDR3 reads TGCGCCAGCAGCCACGGCACTAACACAGATACGCAGTATTTT. It yields the protein CASSHGTNTDTQYF.

V is TRBV14 and J is TRBJ1-2; perhaps TRBD1 as D (5 bases). V was clipped by 3 bases and J by 3 bases, with 17 bases between them. The CDR3 extends over 16 amino acids. Per germline, CDR1 SGHDN and CDR2 FVKESK. The CDR3 is CASSQPWGVIDYGYTF. The DNA for the CDR3 is TGTGCCAGCAGCCAGCCCTGGGGGGTCATCGACTATGGCTACACCTTC.

The chain recombines TRBV19 with TRBJ2-5; 7 nucleotides align to TRBD2. Unmatched junction bases numbered 5, after V lost 8 bases and J lost 5 bases. Germline V lookup: CDR1 LNHDA, CDR2 SQIVND (reference sequence). The CDR3 length is 12 residues. Here the CDR3 reads CASRLSGETQYF. The CDR3 DNA sequence: TGTGCCAGTCGACTTAGCGGGGAGACCCAGTACTTC.

This sequence joins TRBV10-3 and TRBJ1-2; D is undetermined. CDR3 size: 11 residues. CDR1 is ENHRY, CDR2 SYGVKD, per germline. Trimming took off 10 bases at V and 7 bases at J, with 13 bases between the two ends. CDR3 sequence (DNA): TGTGCCAATCGGGAGGGAATTGGCTACACCTTC. This codes for CANREGIGYTF.

The chain uses TRBV29-1 and TRBJ2-5; TRBD1 is a possible D gene (6 bases). CDR1 is SQVTM, CDR2 ANQGSEA, per germline. Trimming stripped 4 bases from V and 7 bases from J, with 19 bases between. This CDR3 has 14 residues. Here the CDR3 reads CSVGIGGPQVTQYF. CDR3 sequence (DNA): TGCAGCGTTGGAATAGGGGGTCCTCAGGTGACCCAGTACTTC.

This chain uses TRBV11-3 with TRBJ2-5; 7 positions match TRBD2. Germline V CDR1 and CDR2: SGHNT, YENEEA. V lost 2 bases and J lost 5; bases outside the gene matches: 11. The CDR3 contains 16 residues. This CDR3 is CASSLNKRGGGETQYF. DNA of the CDR3: TGTGCCAGCAGCTTAAACAAGCGGGGAGGTGGCGAGACCCAGTACTTC.

The chain combines TRBV11-3 with TRBJ2-1; TRBD2 is a possible D gene (6 bases). The CDR3 contains 15 residues. V lost 1 base to trimming and J lost 3 bases, with 10 bases between them. Germline loops: CDR1 SGHNT, CDR2 YENEEA. CDR3 in amino acids: CASSLGGAGYNEQFF. The CDR3 DNA follows: TGTGCCAGCAGCTTAGGCGGGGCCGGCTACAATGAGCAGTTCTTC.

V and J are TRBV4-2 and TRBJ2-7, with 10 bases lining up with TRBD2. The CDR3 consists of 20 residues. Germline V gene lookup returns CDR1 LGHNA and CDR2 YNFKEQ. The V and J ends lost 0 bases and 1 base, in that order; junction bases with no gene match: 15. CDR3 loop: CASSQDQLGRAGGVSYEQYF. In DNA form, the CDR3 reads TGTGCCAGCAGCCAAGATCAGCTGGGTCGAGCGGGGGGGGTATCCTACGAGCAGTACTTC.

The rearrangement uses TRBV6-6 and TRBJ1-3; tentative D call: TRBD1 (5 bases). CDR1 and CDR2 from the germline V gene are MNHNY and SVGAGI (reference sequence). The V end was cut by 2 bases, the J end by 3 bases, with 8 bases between. This CDR3 has 14 amino acids. The CDR3 here is CASSYTQGGNTIYF. DNA for the CDR3: TGTGCCAGCAGTTACACCCAGGGTGGAAACACCATATATTTT.

The chain joins TRBV28 to TRBJ2-3; 12 bases fit TRBD2. V lost 7 bases, J lost 0 bases, and 11 bases stayed unmatched. Germline V gene data show CDR1 as MDHEN and CDR2 as SYDVKM. The CDR3 is 18 amino acids. The CDR3 DNA is TGTGCCAGCACCCCCTGGGAACTAGCGGGGGGCAGCACAGATACGCAGTATTTT. It translates to CASTPWELAGGSTDTQYF.

The genes are TRBV4-3 and TRBJ1-1, with TRBD1 matching over 11 bases. The germline V gene encodes CDR1 LGHNA and CDR2 YSLEER. This CDR3 has 14 residues. With 3 bases clipped from V and 5 bases from J, the junction kept 2 bases outside the gene matches. Here the CDR3 reads CASSHGQGATEAFF. The DNA for the CDR3 is TGCGCCAGCAGCCACGGACAGGGGGCGACTGAAGCTTTCTTT.